The T cell receptor beta chain described here comes from a study of T cell responses to AZD1222 COVID-19 vaccine. Whole-study results and caveats: The CD4 TCRs associated with vaccination extended across spike and predominated at 160-218 and 743-854. Of the AZD1222 recipients, only five to seven were seropositive at baseline. Clonal diversity may have been underestimated, and the donors were mostly white British, with more females than males.

This table comes from immunoSEQ multiplex PCR, and its TCRdb copy is limited to in-frame clones, with some not included. This sample yields around 180,000 clones, of which 88% are seen a single time; 25% to 30% belongs to the top ten. Investigators merged groups given second doses at roughly 4 or roughly 12 weeks. With 5 bases removed from V and 1 base from J, the gap between germline ends came to 2 bases. CDR3 length: 10 amino acids. The germline V gene has CDR1 SQVTM and CDR2 ANQGSEA. The table lists this clone with a few counts. No antigen is known for it. J is TRBJ1-1 and V is TRBV29-1, with D unclear. The input for sequencing was peripheral blood, taken 28 days after the second AZD1222 dose. This sequence originates from an adult who received the AZD1222 COVID-19 vaccine. The CDR3 protein is CSVSNTEAFF. The CDR3 DNA reads TGCAGCGTTTCGAACACTGAAGCTTTCTTT.